This TCR beta chain was retrieved from a study of blood T cell repertoires in COVID-19. About the research overall: Whether acute or convalescent, the COVID-19 samples came from the United States, Italy and Spain.

The assay was immunoSEQ multiplex PCR, and TCRdb's table has in-frame clones only and misses some. The table includes around 230,000 clones, roughly 86% detected once. Trimming cost V 7 bases and J 5 bases; bases outside gene matches: 7. The germline V gene has CDR1 LNHDA and CDR2 SQIVND (reference sequence). The CDR3 spans 13 residues. V gene TRBV19 combines with J gene TRBJ2-5; 7 bases match TRBD2. This clonotype was sampled from a woman aged 25 to 39 with acute COVID-19. The sequenced sample consisted of PBMCs or T cells enriched from blood (not recorded which). The CDR3 protein is CASNGGFVETQYF. The CDR3 nucleotides read TGTGCCAGTAACGGGGGGTTCGTGGAGACCCAGTACTTC.